The following is a TCR beta chain sequence with its context. Per the original data handling: Reference gene primer amplification in the assay estimated nucleated cell counts. Only in-frame clones appear in the TCRdb table, and some are missing; sequencing was by immunoSEQ multiplex PCR. That table is the source of V, J and clone size, and D and trimming were worked out from the DNA. The repertoire consists of 120,000 to 150,000 clones, with 80% to 90% occurring once and the leading ten covering more than 0.8%. The sample belongs to a study of blood T cell repertoires in COVID-19. Whole-study context: Spain, Italy and the United States supplied samples that represented acute and convalescent COVID-19. T cells, B-cell-depleted T cells, or PBMCs provided the cDNA or gDNA that served as material.

Unmatched junction bases numbered 2, after V lost 0 bases and J lost 2 bases. This CDR3 is built from 15 residues. Germline CDR1 and CDR2: SGHRS and YFSETQ. Sequenced material: peripheral blood. The receptor's source is a woman aged 45-65 years with acute or convalescent COVID-19. V usage is TRBV5-1 and J usage is TRBJ1-5; 7 bases fit TRBD1. The CDR3 reads CASSLEGTGNQPQHF. DNA for the CDR3: TGCGCCAGCAGCTTGGAGGGGACAGGCAATCAGCCCCAGCATTTT.